This TCR beta chain was sequenced during a study of blood T cell repertoires in COVID-19. Background on the study: Acute and convalescent COVID-19 samples came from the United States, Italy and Spain. The analysed material was cDNA or gDNA that came from T cells, B-cell-depleted T cells, or PBMCs.

In the source study's methods: Researchers report that nucleated cell counts were estimated from reference gene primer amplification. The protocol was immunoSEQ multiplex PCR, while the TCRdb copy is restricted to in-frame clones and leaves out a portion. V and J calls and clone size follow that table, whereas D and trimming were derived from the DNA. Among roughly 300,000 clones listed, under 90% were seen once. CDR3 size: 13 residues. Germline lookup yields CDR1 SGHNT and CDR2 YYREEE (reference sequence). The germline V and J ends were trimmed by 4 bases and 3 bases, with 10 bases remaining between them.

The sample comprised peripheral blood. The origin of this receptor is a woman in her forties or fifties who had recovered from COVID-19. The V call is TRBV5-4, the J call TRBJ1-1; no reliable D call. CDR3 region: CASSPQRDTEAFF. CDR3 sequence (DNA): TGTGCCAGCAGCCCGCAGCGTGACACTGAAGCTTTCTTT.